This entry lists 8 T cell receptor beta chains sequenced from one sample in a study of glioma-infiltrating T cells after dendritic cell vaccination. Libraries were prepared by immunoSEQ multiplex PCR; TCRdb keeps only in-frame clonotypes and omits some of them. The sample holds around 83,000 clones, around 85% seen once. Regarding time point: after dendritic cell vaccination, including at tumor progression/relapse. The sequences come from blood, collected after dendritic cell vaccination. The receptors shown here come from a human donor with glioblastoma.

The chain couples TRBV5-1 to TRBJ2-7; D unclear. CDR1 is SGHRS and CDR2 is YFSETQ in the germline V gene. V lost 5 bases and J 2 bases, leaving 8 bases between the germline ends. This CDR3 comprises 12 residues. The CDR3 region has the DNA TGCGCCAGCAGAGCTACTCCCTACGAGCAGTACTTC. It yields the protein CASRATPYEQYF.

The chain uses TRBV6-4 and TRBJ2-3; 10 nucleotides align to TRBD2. J gave up 4 bases and V 5 bases, and 6 bases lay outside the gene matches. This CDR3 has 15 residues. Germline assignment: CDR1 MRHNA and CDR2 SNTAGT. The CDR3 loop reads CASSTSGGASDTQYF. CDR3 in DNA: TGTGCCAGCAGTACAAGCGGGGGGGCCTCAGATACGCAGTATTTT.

V usage is TRBV9 and J usage is TRBJ2-1; the D is unclear. This CDR3 contains 13 residues. The ends were cut back, 7 bases at V and 0 bases at J, with 8 bases in the middle. The germline V gene encodes CDR1 SGDLS and CDR2 YYNGEE. CDR3 sequence (DNA): TGTGCCAGCTCAGCGAGCTCCTACAATGAGCAGTTCTTC. Protein sequence: CASSASSYNEQFF.

A remark on this clone: Additional DNA sequences in this sample encode the identical CDR3. J is TRBJ2-1 and V is TRBV30; D could derive from TRBD1 or TRBD2 (10 bases each). Trimming removed 3 bases at V and 4 bases at J, with 43 bases between. The CDR3 spans 24 residues. The V gene's germline CDR1 is GTSNPN and CDR2 SVGIG (reference sequence). DNA for the CDR3: TGTGCCTGGAGGCCCTCCGGGGGACAGGGGCGCTCGGGAACAGCGGGAGGGGGGTACAATGAGCAGTTCTTC. Protein: CAWRPSGGQGRSGTAGGGYNEQFF.

The chain employs TRBV7-6 and TRBJ2-3, with 9 bases fitting TRBD2. Germline loops: CDR1 SGHVS, CDR2 FNYEAQ. This CDR3 comprises 17 residues. The J segment lost 2 bases and the V segment lost 0 bases, leaving 6 bases of the junction unmatched. The CDR3 protein is CASSLAGAGGSTDTQYF. The CDR3 coding sequence is TGTGCCAGCAGCTTAGCAGGGGCGGGAGGGTCCACAGATACGCAGTATTTT.

The chain links TRBV28 to TRBJ2-3, with 10 bases that match TRBD1. CDR1 and CDR2 (germline): MDHEN, SYDVKM. This CDR3 is 16 amino acids long. Losses at the gene ends were 4 bases for V and 1 base for J; bases not matched to a gene: 5. CDR3 residues: CASSSTDRGRTDTQYF. CDR3 nucleotides: TGTGCCAGCAGTTCCACCGACAGGGGGCGCACAGATACGCAGTATTTT.

The gene calls are TRBV9 and TRBJ2-2; 7 bases match TRBD1. V lost 5 bases, J lost 3 bases, and 4 bases stayed unmatched. CDR1 SGDLS and CDR2 YYNGEE come from the germline V gene. The CDR3 sequence is 14 residues long. In DNA, the CDR3 is TGTGCCAGCAGAGGGACAGACTACACCGGGGAGCTGTTTTTT. Translated: CASRGTDYTGELFF.

V gene TRBV9 combines with J gene TRBJ2-7; 10 nucleotides agree with TRBD2. The length of the CDR3 is 14 residues. J was trimmed by 3 bases and V by 3 bases; bases with no gene match: 3. The germline V gene has CDR1 SGDLS and CDR2 YYNGEE. The CDR3 DNA reads TGTGCCAGCAGCGCCAGCGGGAGGGTCTACGAGCAGTACTTC. Translation gives CASSASGRVYEQYF.